A selection of T cell receptor beta chains follows, all from one sample in a study of cytomegalovirus exposure and HLA in healthy donors. The data were produced by immunoSEQ multiplex PCR, yet TCRdb's version contains in-frame clones alone and is incomplete. The profile shows approximately 130,000 clones, roughly 78% of them singletons. The specimen was PBMCs. The receptors stem from a man aged 45 to 65 in good health and CMV-seropositive. The CDR3 runs from the conserved cysteine through the conserved F or W. The D gene is left open where the match is weak. A clone size is listed for some rows: how often the clone was seen (once, few, many), or a class if it is expanded.

>TRBV6-5|NA|TRBJ1-1|TRBD1
TGTGCCAGCAGTACGGACAGGGGGAGGACTGAAGCTTTCTTT
CASSTDRGRTEAFF
>TRBV7-9|NA|TRBJ1-1|NA
TGTGCCAGCAGCCGTCCCCAGGGTCACACTGAAGCTTTCTTT
CASSRPQGHTEAFF
>TRBV5-6|once|TRBJ1-2|TRBD1
TGTGCCAGCAGCTCGGATAATGACAGGGCGGGCTACACCTTC
CASSSDNDRAGYTF
>TRBV7-9|NA|TRBJ1-6|NA
TGTGCCAGCAGCTTATCGGGTAGCTCCTATAATTCACCCCTCCACTTT
CASSLSGSSYNSPLHF
>TRBV13|NA|TRBJ2-3|NA
TGTGCCAGCAGCCGACGCGGGGGCACAGATACGCAGTATTTT
CASSRRGGTDTQYF
>TRBV10-3|once|TRBJ1-6|NA
TGTGCCATCACCGACAGTAATTCACCCCTCCACTTT
CAITDSNSPLHF
>TRBV7-9|NA|TRBJ2-2|NA
TGTGCCAGCAGCAGCGGAGCGGTTCGAGGCGCCGGGGAGCTGTTTTTT
CASSSGAVRGAGELFF
>TRBV5-5|NA|TRBJ2-5|TRBD1
TGTGCCAGCAGCTTGGCCGCGACAGGGGGTTATGAGACCCAGTACTTC
CASSLAATGGYETQYF
>TRBV7-2|few|TRBJ2-1|NA
TGTGCCAGCAGCTTATCCAGGCAGGGGGGCAATGAGCAGTTCTTC
CASSLSRQGGNEQFF
>TRBV7-3|NA|TRBJ2-5|TRBD1
TGTGCCAGCAGCTTTACCGCAGGGGGACAAGAGACCCAGTACTTC
CASSFTAGGQETQYF
>TRBV19|NA|TRBJ2-3|NA
TGTGCCAGTAGTAACGTCCGCCAGACAGATACGCAGTATTTT
CASSNVRQTDTQYF
>TRBV7-9|NA|TRBJ2-1|TRBD2
TGTGCCAGCAGCCCGGGGGGGGAATACAATGAGCAGTTCTTC
CASSPGGEYNEQFF
>TRBV27|NA|TRBJ2-1|NA
TGTGCCAGCAGTTCCCTTAATGCCTACAATGAGCAGTTCTTC
CASSSLNAYNEQFF
>TRBV19|NA|TRBJ1-2|TRBD1
TGTGCCAGTAGTTCAATCGGGACAGGAGGGCATGGCTACACCTTC
CASSSIGTGGHGYTF
>TRBV27|NA|TRBJ2-7|NA
TGTGCCAGCAGTTTGAGGACAGCGCGGACCGAGCAGTACTTC
CASSLRTARTEQYF
>TRBV29-1|few|TRBJ1-1|NA
TGCAGCGTTGAAGGGCCTGAAGCTTTCTTT
CSVEGPEAFF